Below are 9 T cell receptor beta chains sequenced from a single sample in a study of control samples from healthy donors and cancer patients. Some clones are missing from TCRdb's copy, which holds only in-frame ones; the method was immunoSEQ multiplex PCR. The table has about 190,000 clones, just under 95% seen once; the top ten hold around 1.6%. The material sequenced was blood. The source of these receptors is a man aged 18 to 30 in good health.

This chain joins TRBV5-1 and TRBJ2-5; D is undetermined. The length of the CDR3 is 14 residues. CDR1 and CDR2 (germline): SGHRS, YFSETQ. V shed 1 base and J shed 5 bases, with 12 bases lying between them. The CDR3 spells CASSLIGSFETQYF. CDR3 bases: TGCGCCAGCAGCTTGATTGGGTCCTTTGAGACCCAGTACTTC. Looking up the rest from reference TRBV5-1 and TRBJ2-5 gives the full variable domain: KAGVTQTPRYLIKTRGQQVTLSCSPISGHRSVSWYQQTPGQGLQFLFEYFSETQRNKGNFPGRFSGRQFSNSRSEMNVSTLELGDSALYLCASSLIGSFETQYFGPGTRLLVL.

The J gene is TRBJ1-5, the V gene TRBV28, with a weak D call TRBD1 (5 bases). CDR1 is MDHEN and CDR2 is SYDVKM in the germline V gene. V dropped 5 bases and J dropped 2 bases, with 22 bases sitting between them. The CDR3 has 18 amino acids. Written as DNA, the CDR3 is TGTGCCAGCAGTGGACCGGGACCCTCCCGGAAGGGCAATCAGCCCCAGCATTTT. It is translated as CASSGPGPSRKGNQPQHF.

As for this clone: This sample also contains other DNA sequences that code for the same CDR3. V and J are TRBV18 and TRBJ1-5; D is perhaps TRBD1 (5 bases). Trimming left V 6 bases short and J 4 bases short, with 13 bases between. From germline, CDR1 is KGHSH and CDR2 LQKENI. The CDR3 totals 14 residues. CDR3 amino acids: CASSLTGGNQPQHF. DNA of the CDR3: TGTGCCAGCTCCTTAACGGGGGGGAATCAGCCCCAGCATTTT.

The V gene is TRBV3-1 (or the pseudogene TRBV3-2), the J gene TRBJ1-2; perhaps TRBD1 as D (6 bases). Between the trimmed V and J ends, which lost 3 bases and 8 bases, there was a span of 13 bases. The CDR3 contains 13 residues. The germline V gene has CDR1 LGHDT and CDR2 YNNKEL (reference sequence). The CDR3 nucleotides read TGTGCCAGCAGCCAGAGGGACATTTTCGGCTACACCTTC. Translated: CASSQRDIFGYTF.

The chain uses TRBV19 and TRBJ2-4; D not resolved. Trimming removed 3 bases from V and 0 bases from J, with 12 bases in between. Germline loops: CDR1 LNHDA, CDR2 SQIVND (reference sequence). This CDR3 contains 16 residues. CDR3 DNA: TGTGCCAGTAGTATTGGAACAGCTTTAGCCAAAAACATTCAGTACTTC. This encodes CASSIGTALAKNIQYF.

The chain's CDR3 is CASSLQGFDGYTF. CDR3 DNA: TGTGCCAGCAGCTTACAGGGATTTGATGGCTACACCTTC. J is TRBJ1-2 and V is TRBV5-4, with a tentative D call TRBD1 (6 bases). This CDR3 contains 13 residues. Per the germline V gene, CDR1 is SGHNT and CDR2 is YYREEE (reference sequence). V lost 2 bases and J 6 bases, leaving 11 bases between the germline ends.

The rearrangement links TRBV24-1 to TRBJ1-2, with D uncertain. Trimming took 12 bases from V and 2 from J, leaving 12 bases between them. Germline CDR1 KGHDR, CDR2 SFDVKD. This CDR3 is built from 12 residues. CDR3 region: CAVRGNNYGYTF. In DNA form, the CDR3 reads TGTGCCGTTCGGGGAAACAACTATGGCTACACCTTC.

The V and J genes are TRBV7-8 and TRBJ1-6; D is uncertain. The germline CDR1 and CDR2 sequences are SGHVS and FQNEAQ. The CDR3 has 15 amino acids. The ends were cut back, 2 bases at V and 6 bases at J, with 11 bases in the middle. This CDR3 is CASSLSPQFNSPLHF. The CDR3 DNA reads TGTGCCAGCAGCTTAAGCCCACAGTTTAATTCACCCCTCCACTTT.

The genes are TRBV11-3 and TRBJ2-3; the D is unclear. CDR3 length: 13 amino acids. V was shortened by 3 bases and J by 0 bases, with 4 bases between the two germline ends. Germline V gene sequence: CDR1 SGHNT, CDR2 YENEEA. CDR3 nucleotides: TGTGCCAGCAGCTTCCACAGCACAGATACGCAGTATTTT. Protein sequence: CASSFHSTDTQYF.